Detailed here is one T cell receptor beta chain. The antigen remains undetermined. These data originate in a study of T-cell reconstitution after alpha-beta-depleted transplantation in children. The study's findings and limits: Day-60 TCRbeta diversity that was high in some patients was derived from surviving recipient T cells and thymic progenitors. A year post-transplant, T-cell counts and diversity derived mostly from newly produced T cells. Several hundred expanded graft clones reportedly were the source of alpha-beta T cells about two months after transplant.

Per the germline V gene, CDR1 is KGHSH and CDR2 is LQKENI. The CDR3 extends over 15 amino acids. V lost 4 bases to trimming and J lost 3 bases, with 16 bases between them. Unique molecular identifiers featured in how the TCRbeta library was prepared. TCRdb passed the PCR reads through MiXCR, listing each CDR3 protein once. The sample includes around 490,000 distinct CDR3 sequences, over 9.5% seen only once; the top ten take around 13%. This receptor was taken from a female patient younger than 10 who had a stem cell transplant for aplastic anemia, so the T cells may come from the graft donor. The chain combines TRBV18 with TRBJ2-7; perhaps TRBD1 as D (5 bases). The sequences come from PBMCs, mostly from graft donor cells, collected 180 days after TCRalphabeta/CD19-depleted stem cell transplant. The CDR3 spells CASSQTVTSFYEQYF. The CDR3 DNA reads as TGTGCCAGCTCACAGACAGTTACCAGCTTCTACGAGCAGTACTTC.